This TCR beta chain was sequenced for a study of long-term antiretroviral therapy in people with HIV. Study-level results: Specimens of blood were obtained during 2004 to 2017, possibly under older ART regimens. Post-ART diversity increased but stayed below transplant donor controls.

With respect to this clone: Its antigen is unknown.

Assay version v3.0 of immunoSEQ was used, and it was run at survey level. Libraries were prepared by immunoSEQ multiplex PCR; TCRdb keeps only in-frame clonotypes and omits some of them. The sample includes 18,000 or so clones, about nine tenths of them seen just once. At least one PBMC sample before ART and at least two after were required. Until DNA extraction, the samples held between roughly 1-10 million cryopreserved PBMC. This clonotype was obtained from a man aged 50-60 years with HIV. The material was unsorted PBMCs, obtained 3 years after starting antiretroviral therapy.

CDR3 in amino acids: CASSQGTGDVWGYGYTF. The DNA for the CDR3 is TGTGCCAGCAGCCAAGGGACGGGGGACGTTTGGGGCTATGGCTACACCTTC. The J gene is TRBJ1-2, the V gene TRBV7-6, with D perhaps TRBD1 (5 bases). The CDR3 is 17 residues long. From germline, CDR1 is SGHVS and CDR2 FNYEAQ. V was shortened by 5 bases and J by 4 bases, with 23 bases between the two germline ends.